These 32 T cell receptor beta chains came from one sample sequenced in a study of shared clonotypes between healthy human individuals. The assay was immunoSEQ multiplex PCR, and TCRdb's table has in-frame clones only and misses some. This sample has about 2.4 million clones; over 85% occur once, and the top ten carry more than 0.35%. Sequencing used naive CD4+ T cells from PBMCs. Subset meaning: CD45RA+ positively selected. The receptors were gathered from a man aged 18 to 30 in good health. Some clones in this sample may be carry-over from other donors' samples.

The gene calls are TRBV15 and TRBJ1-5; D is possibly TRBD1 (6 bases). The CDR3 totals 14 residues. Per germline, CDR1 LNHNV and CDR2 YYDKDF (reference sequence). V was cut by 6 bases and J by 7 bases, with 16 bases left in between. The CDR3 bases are TGTGCCACCAGTCCAGGGGCAGCACGGCAGCCCCAGCATTTT. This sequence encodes CATSPGAARQPQHF. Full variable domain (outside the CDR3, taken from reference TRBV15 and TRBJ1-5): DAMVIQNPRYQVTQFGKPVTLSCSQTLNHNVMYWYQQKSSQAPKLLFHYYDKDFNNEADTPDNFQSRRPNTSFCFLDIRSPGLGDTAMYLCATSPGAARQPQHFGDGTRLSIL.

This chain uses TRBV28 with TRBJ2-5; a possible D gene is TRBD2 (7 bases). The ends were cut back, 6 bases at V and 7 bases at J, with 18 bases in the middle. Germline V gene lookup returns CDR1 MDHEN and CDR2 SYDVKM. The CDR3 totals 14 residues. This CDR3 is CASSPQGGEVTQYF. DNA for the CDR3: TGTGCCAGCAGCCCACAGGGAGGGGAAGTGACCCAGTACTTC. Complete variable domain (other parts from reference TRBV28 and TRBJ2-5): DVKVTQSSRYLVKRTGEKVFLECVQDMDHENMFWYRQDPGLGLRLIYFSYDVKMKEKGDIPEGYSVSREKKERFSLILESASTNQTSMYLCASSPQGGEVTQYFGPGTRLLVL.

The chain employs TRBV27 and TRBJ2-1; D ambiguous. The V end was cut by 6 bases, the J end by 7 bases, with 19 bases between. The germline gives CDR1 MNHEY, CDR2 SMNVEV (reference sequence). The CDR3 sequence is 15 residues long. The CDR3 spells CASSPRLSRANEQFF. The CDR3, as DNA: TGTGCCAGCAGCCCACGACTGAGTCGGGCAAATGAGCAGTTCTTC.

As DNA, the CDR3 is TGTGCCAGCAGCTTAGCGCTGTGGCCGACAGGTCCAGGCTCCTACGAGCAGTACTTC. It translates to CASSLALWPTGPGSYEQYF. The chain joins TRBV7-9 to TRBJ2-7; perhaps TRBD1 as D (6 bases). The V end was cut by 0 bases, the J end by 0 bases, with 21 bases between. The CDR3 runs 19 residues. In germline, CDR1 is SEHNR, CDR2 FQNEAQ (reference sequence). The full variable domain, in which reference TRBV7-9 and TRBJ2-7 provide the parts outside the CDR3, is DTGVSQNPRHKITKRGQNVTFRCDPISEHNRLYWYRQTLGQGPEFLTYFQNEAQLEKSRLLSDRFSAERPKGSFSTLEIQRTEQGDSAMYLCASSLALWPTGPGSYEQYFGPGTRLTVT.

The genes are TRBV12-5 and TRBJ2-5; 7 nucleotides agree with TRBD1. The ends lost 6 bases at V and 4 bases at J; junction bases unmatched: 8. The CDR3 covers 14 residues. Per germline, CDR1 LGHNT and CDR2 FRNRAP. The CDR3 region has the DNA TGTGCTAGTGGGGGAGACAGGGTCGGAGAGACCCAGTACTTC. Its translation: CASGGDRVGETQYF.

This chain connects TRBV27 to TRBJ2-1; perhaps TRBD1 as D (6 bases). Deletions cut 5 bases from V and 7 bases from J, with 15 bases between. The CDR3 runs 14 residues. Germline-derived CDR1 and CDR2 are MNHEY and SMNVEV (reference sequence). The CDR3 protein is CASSPLIRGNEQFF. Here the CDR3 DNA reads TGTGCCAGCAGTCCGCTGATCAGGGGTAATGAGCAGTTCTTC.

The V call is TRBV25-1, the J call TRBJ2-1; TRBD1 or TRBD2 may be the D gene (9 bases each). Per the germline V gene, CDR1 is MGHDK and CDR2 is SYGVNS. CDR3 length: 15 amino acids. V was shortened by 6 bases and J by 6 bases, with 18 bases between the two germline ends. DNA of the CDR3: TGTGCCAGCAGGCGGGAGGGACAGGGAGGCAATGAGCAGTTCTTC. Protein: CASRREGQGGNEQFF.

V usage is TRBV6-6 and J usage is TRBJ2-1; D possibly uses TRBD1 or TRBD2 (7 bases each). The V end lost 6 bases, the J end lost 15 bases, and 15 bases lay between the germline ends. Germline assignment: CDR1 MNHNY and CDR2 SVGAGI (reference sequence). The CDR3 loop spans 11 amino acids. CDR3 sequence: CASRAQGGMFF. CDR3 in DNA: TGTGCCAGCAGGGCTCAGGGGGGGATGTTCTTC.

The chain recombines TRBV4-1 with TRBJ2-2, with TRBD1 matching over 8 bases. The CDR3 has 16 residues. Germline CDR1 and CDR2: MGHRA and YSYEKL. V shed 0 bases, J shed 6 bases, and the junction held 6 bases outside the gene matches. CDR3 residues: CASSQEGQGASGELFF. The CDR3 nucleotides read TGCGCCAGCAGCCAAGAAGGACAGGGTGCCTCCGGGGAGCTGTTTTTT.

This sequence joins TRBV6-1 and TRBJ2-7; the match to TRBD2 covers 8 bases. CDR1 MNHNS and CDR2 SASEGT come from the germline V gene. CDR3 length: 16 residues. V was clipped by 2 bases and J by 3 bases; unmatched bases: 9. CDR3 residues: CASSEFPAGDLYEQYF. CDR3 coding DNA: TGTGCCAGCAGTGAATTCCCAGCGGGAGATCTCTACGAGCAGTACTTC.

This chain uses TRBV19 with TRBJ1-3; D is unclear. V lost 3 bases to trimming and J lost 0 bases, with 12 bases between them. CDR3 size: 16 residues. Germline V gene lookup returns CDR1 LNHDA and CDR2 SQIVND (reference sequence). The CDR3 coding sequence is TGTGCCAGTAGTATCAAGACGGCAGCCTCTGGAAACACCATATATTTT. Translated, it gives CASSIKTAASGNTIYF.

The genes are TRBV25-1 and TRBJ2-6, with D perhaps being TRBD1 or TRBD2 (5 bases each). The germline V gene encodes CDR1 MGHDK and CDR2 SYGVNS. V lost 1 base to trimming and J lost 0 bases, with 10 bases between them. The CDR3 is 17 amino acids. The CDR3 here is CASSESGGNSGANVLTF. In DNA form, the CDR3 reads TGTGCCAGCAGTGAATCTGGGGGAAACTCTGGGGCCAACGTCCTGACTTTC.

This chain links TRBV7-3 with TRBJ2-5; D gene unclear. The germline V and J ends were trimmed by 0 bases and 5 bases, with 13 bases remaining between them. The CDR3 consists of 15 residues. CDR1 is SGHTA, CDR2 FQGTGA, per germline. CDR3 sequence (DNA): TGTGCCAGCAGCTTAACGGCCAGTCACTGGGAGACCCAGTACTTC. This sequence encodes CASSLTASHWETQYF.

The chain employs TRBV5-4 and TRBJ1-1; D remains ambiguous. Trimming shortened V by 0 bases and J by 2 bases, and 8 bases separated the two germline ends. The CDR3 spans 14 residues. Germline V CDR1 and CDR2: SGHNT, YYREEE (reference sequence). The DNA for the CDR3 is TGTGCCAGCAGCTTGGGTGCACGAAACACTGAAGCTTTCTTT. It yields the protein CASSLGARNTEAFF.

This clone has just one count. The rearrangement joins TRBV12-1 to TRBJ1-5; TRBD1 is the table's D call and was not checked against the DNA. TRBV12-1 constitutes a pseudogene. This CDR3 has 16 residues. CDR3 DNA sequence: TGTGCCAGCAGCCTCCGGGACAGCCATAGCAATCAGCCCCAGCATTTT. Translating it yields CASSLRDSHSNQPQHF.

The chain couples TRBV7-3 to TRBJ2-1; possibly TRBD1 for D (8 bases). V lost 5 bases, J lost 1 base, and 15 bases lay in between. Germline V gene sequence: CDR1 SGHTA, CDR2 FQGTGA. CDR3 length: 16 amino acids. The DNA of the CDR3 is TGTGCCAGCAGCCCACAGGGGGGGAGGTCCTACAATGAGCAGTTCTTC. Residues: CASSPQGGRSYNEQFF.

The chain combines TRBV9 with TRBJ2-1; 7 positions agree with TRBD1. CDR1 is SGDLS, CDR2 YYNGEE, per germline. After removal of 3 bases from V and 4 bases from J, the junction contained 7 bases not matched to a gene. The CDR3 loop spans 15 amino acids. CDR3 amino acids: CASSETGSFYNEQFF. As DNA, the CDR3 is TGTGCCAGCAGCGAGACAGGGTCCTTTTACAATGAGCAGTTCTTC. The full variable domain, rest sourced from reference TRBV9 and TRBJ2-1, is DSGVTQTPKHLITATGQRVTLRCSPRSGDLSVYWYQQSLDQGLQFLIQYYNGEERAKGNILERFSAQQFPDLHSELNLSSLELGDSALYFCASSETGSFYNEQFFGPGTRLTVL.

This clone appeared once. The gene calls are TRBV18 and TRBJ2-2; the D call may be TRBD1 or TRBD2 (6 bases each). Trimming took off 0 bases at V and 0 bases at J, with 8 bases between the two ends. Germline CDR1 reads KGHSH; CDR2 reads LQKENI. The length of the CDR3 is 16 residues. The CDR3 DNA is TGTGCCAGCTCACCACCGAGGGGGGCGAACACCGGGGAGCTGTTTTTT. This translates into CASSPPRGANTGELFF.

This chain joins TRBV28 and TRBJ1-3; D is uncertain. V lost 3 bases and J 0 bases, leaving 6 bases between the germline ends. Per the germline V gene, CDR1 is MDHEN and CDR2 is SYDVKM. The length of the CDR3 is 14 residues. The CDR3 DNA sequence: TGTGCCAGCAGTTTCACGGGCTCTGGAAACACCATATATTTT. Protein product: CASSFTGSGNTIYF.

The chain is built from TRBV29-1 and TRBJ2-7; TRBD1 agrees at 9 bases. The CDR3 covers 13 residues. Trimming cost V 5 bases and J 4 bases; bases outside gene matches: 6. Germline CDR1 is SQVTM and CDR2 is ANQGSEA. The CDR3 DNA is TGCAGCGTTCGGACAGGGGATGGGTACGAGCAGTACTTC. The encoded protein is CSVRTGDGYEQYF.

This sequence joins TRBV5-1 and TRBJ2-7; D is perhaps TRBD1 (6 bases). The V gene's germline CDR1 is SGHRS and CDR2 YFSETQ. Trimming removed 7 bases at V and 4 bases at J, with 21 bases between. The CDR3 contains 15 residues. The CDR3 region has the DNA TGCGCCAGCGGCCTAGACACTGGGGGCTTTTACGAGCAGTACTTC. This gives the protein CASGLDTGGFYEQYF.

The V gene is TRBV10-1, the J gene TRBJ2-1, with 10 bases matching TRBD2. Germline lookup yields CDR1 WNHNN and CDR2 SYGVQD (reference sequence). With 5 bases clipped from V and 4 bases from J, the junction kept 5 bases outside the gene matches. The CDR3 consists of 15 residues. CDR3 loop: CASSRAGGRYNEQFF. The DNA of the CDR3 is TGCGCCAGCAGTAGAGCGGGAGGGAGGTACAATGAGCAGTTCTTC.

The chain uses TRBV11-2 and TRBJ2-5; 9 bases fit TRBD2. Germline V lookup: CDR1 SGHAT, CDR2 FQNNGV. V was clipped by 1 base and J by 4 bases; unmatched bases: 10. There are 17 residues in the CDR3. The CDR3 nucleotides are TGTGCCAGCAGCTTAGGGCGGGAGGGCCGATGGGGAGAGACCCAGTACTTC. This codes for CASSLGREGRWGETQYF.

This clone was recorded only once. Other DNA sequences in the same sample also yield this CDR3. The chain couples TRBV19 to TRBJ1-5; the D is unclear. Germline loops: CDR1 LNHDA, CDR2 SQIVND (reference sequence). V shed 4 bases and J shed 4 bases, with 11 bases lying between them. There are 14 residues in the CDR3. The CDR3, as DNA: TGTGCCAGTAGTACCCCGGGCCGTAATCAGCCCCAGCATTTT. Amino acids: CASSTPGRNQPQHF. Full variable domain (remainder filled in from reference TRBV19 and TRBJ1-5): DGGITQSPKYLFRKEGQNVTLSCEQNLNHDAMYWYRQDPGQGLRLIYYSQIVNDFQKGDIAEGYSVSREKKESFPLTVTSAQKNPTAFYLCASSTPGRNQPQHFGDGTRLSIL.

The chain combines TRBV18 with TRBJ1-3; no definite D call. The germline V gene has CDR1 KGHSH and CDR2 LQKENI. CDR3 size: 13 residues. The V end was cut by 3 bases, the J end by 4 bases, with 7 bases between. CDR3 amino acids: CASSPARGNTIYF. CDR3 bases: TGTGCCAGCTCACCGGCGCGGGGAAACACCATATATTTT.

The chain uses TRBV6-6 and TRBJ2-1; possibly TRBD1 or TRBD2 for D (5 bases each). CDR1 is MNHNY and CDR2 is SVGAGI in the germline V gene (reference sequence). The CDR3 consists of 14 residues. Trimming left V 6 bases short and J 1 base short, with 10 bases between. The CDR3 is CASSLGTSYNEQFF. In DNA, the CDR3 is TGTGCCAGCAGCCTCGGGACGTCCTACAATGAGCAGTTCTTC.

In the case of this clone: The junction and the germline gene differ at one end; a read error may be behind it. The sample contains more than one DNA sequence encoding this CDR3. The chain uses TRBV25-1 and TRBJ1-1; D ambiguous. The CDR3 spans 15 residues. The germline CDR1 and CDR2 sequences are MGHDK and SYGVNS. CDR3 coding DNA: TGTGCCAGCAGTGAACCCTCCGGGATGAACACTGAGGCTTTCTTT. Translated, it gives CASSEPSGMNTEAFF. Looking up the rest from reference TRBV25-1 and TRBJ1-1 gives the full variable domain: EADIYQTPRYLVIGTGKKITLECSQTMGHDKMYWYQQDPGMELHLIHYSYGVNSTEKGDLSSESTVSRIRTEHFPLTLESARPSHTSQYLCASSEPSGMNTEAFFGQGTRLTVV.

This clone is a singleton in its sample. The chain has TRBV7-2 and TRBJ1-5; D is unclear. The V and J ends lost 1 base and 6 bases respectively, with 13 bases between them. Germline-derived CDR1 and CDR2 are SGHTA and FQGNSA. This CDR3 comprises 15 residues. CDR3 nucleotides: TGTGCCAGCAGCTTAGAAATCGGCAGGCCTCAGCCCCAGCATTTT. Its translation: CASSLEIGRPQPQHF.

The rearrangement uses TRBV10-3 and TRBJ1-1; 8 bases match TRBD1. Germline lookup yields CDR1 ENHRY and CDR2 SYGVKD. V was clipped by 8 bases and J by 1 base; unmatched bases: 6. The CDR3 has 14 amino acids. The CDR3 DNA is TGTGCCATCGCTGTACAGGGGGGGAACACTGAAGCTTTCTTT. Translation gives CAIAVQGGNTEAFF.

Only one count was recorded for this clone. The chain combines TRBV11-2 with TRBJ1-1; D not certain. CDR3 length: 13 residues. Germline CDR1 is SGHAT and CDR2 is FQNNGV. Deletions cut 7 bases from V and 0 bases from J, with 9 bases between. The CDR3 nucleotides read TGTGCCAGCACCTGGACGGTGAACACTGAAGCTTTCTTT. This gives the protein CASTWTVNTEAFF.

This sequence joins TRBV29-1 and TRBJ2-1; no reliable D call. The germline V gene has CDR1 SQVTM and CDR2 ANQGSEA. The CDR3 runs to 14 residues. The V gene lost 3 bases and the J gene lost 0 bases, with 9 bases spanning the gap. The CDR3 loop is CSVEWSSSYNEQFF. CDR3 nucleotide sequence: TGCAGCGTTGAGTGGTCAAGCTCCTACAATGAGCAGTTCTTC.

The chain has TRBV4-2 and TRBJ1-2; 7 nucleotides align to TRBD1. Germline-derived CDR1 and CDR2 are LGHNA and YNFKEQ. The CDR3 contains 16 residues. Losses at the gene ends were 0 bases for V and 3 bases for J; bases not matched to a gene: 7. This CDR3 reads CASSQDWNRGDYGYTF. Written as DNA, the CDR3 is TGTGCCAGCAGCCAAGATTGGAACAGGGGCGACTATGGCTACACCTTC.